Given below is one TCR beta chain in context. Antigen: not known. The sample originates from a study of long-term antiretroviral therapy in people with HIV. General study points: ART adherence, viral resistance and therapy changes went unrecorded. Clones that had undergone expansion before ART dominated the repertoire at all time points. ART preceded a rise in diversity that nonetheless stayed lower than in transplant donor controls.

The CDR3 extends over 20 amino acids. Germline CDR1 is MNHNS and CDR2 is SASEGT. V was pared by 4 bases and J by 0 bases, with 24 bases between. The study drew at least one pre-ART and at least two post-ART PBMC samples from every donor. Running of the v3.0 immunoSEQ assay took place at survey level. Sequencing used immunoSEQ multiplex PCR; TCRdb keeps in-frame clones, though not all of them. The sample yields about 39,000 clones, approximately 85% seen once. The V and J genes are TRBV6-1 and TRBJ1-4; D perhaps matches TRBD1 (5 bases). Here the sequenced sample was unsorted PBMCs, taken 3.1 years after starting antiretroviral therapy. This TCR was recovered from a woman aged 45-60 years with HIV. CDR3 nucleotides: TGTGCCAGCAGTGGCCTCGAAAACCCGGGGGGGTTTGCAACTAATGAAAAACTGTTTTTT. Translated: CASSGLENPGGFATNEKLFF.